Shown below are 22 T cell receptor beta chains from a single sample sequenced in a study of blood T cell repertoires in COVID-19. Some clones are missing from TCRdb's copy, which holds only in-frame ones; the method was immunoSEQ multiplex PCR. The table has some 290,000 clones, about nine tenths seen once; the top ten hold around 10%. Sequenced: peripheral blood. These receptors originate from a woman aged 25 to 39 with COVID-19, enrolled during active disease.

V gene TRBV6-6 combines with J gene TRBJ1-1; D gene unclear. Trimming shortened V by 4 bases and J by 4 bases, and 13 bases separated the two germline ends. The V gene's germline CDR1 is MNHNY and CDR2 SVGAGI (reference sequence). There are 14 residues in the CDR3. In DNA form, the CDR3 reads TGTGCCAGCAGTTCCAAACAAGGAGGCACTGAAGCTTTCTTT. Protein product: CASSSKQGGTEAFF.

The CDR3 loop is CASSPLWTSGRHNEQFF. For the CDR3, the DNA is TGTGCCAGCAGTCCCCTTTGGACTAGCGGGAGGCACAATGAGCAGTTCTTC. The chain has TRBV28 and TRBJ2-1; 14 positions agree with TRBD2. Germline values: CDR1 MDHEN, CDR2 SYDVKM. V shed 5 bases and J 5 bases; nucleotides not matched to a gene: 8. The CDR3 runs 17 residues.

The V call is TRBV12-2, the J call TRBJ2-3; the table calls TRBD2, which could not be checked here. TRBV12-2 is classified as a pseudogene. The CDR3 runs 19 residues. The CDR3 region is CASRLEMGTSGRRADTQYF. The CDR3 DNA reads as TGTGCAAGTCGCTTAGAGATGGGGACTAGCGGGAGGAGAGCAGATACGCAGTATTTT.

The V and J genes are TRBV6-2 or TRBV6-3 and TRBJ2-1; 7 bases line up with TRBD2. The germline V gene has CDR1 MNHEY and CDR2 SVGEGT. The length of the CDR3 is 16 residues. The junction had 13 bases not matched to a gene; V was cut back by 4 bases and J by 7 bases. As DNA, the CDR3 is TGTGCCAGCAGTTTCTCCCTAGCGGTCCTGGGGAATGAGCAGTTCTTC. Translation gives CASSFSLAVLGNEQFF.

V gene TRBV5-1 combines with J gene TRBJ1-6; 9 nucleotides align to TRBD1. In germline, CDR1 is SGHRS, CDR2 YFSETQ. CDR3 length equals 14 residues. With V trimmed by 5 bases and J by 10 bases, 7 bases remained unmatched. CDR3 sequence reads: CASSLRDRDSPLHF. As DNA, the CDR3 is TGCGCCAGCAGTCTCCGGGACAGGGACTCACCCCTCCACTTT.

The V and J genes are TRBV19 and TRBJ1-2; 7 positions match TRBD1. Trimming at V came to 4 bases and at J to 7 bases, leaving 3 bases not matched to a gene. This CDR3 is built from 12 residues. Germline CDR1 and CDR2: LNHDA and SQIVND (reference sequence). For the CDR3, the DNA is TGTGCCAGTAGTACCCGACAGGGTGGCTACACCTTC. Protein: CASSTRQGGYTF.

The gene calls are TRBV19 and TRBJ1-5, with D perhaps matching TRBD1 (5 bases). CDR3 length: 15 amino acids. V dropped 4 bases and J dropped 6 bases, with 16 bases sitting between them. Germline CDR1 and CDR2: LNHDA and SQIVND (reference sequence). CDR3 sequence reads: CASSTPTRAAQPQHF. The CDR3 DNA is TGTGCCAGTAGTACCCCCACCAGGGCGGCTCAGCCCCAGCATTTT.

V usage is TRBV30 and J usage is TRBJ1-2; D remains ambiguous. With 0 bases removed from V and 4 bases from J, the gap between germline ends came to 6 bases. Looked up from germline, CDR1 is GTSNPN and CDR2 is SVGIG (reference sequence). The CDR3 runs 12 residues. Here the CDR3 DNA reads TGTGCCTGGAGTGTCGGCGGCTATGGCTACACCTTC. The encoded protein is CAWSVGGYGYTF.

Worth noting for this clone: One end of the junction does not line up with germline, which may come from a read error. The chain links TRBV7-7 to TRBJ2-7; 7 bases match TRBD1. CDR3 length equals 15 residues. In germline, CDR1 is SSHAT, CDR2 FNYEAQ (reference sequence). Here the CDR3 DNA reads TGTGCTAGCAGCCCGGCCTCGGGACAGTCCTACGAGCAGTACTTC. This encodes CASSPASGQSYEQYF.

The chain joins TRBV6-5 to TRBJ1-5; 10 positions match TRBD1. Germline CDR1 is MNHEY and CDR2 is SVGAGI. Germline trimming cut 4 bases from V and 6 bases from J; bases unmatched to any gene: 3. The CDR3 loop spans 14 amino acids. The CDR3 region has the DNA TGTGCCAGCAGTTGGACAGGGGGAACTCAGCCCCAGCATTTT. Protein: CASSWTGGTQPQHF.

This chain joins TRBV25-1 and TRBJ2-2, with D possibly TRBD2 on 6 matching bases. The ends were cut back, 6 bases at V and 3 bases at J, with 14 bases in the middle. The CDR3 runs to 15 residues. Germline V gives CDR1 MGHDK, CDR2 SYGVNS. CDR3 loop: CASSWGVAYTGELFF. The CDR3, as DNA: TGTGCCAGCAGCTGGGGGGTAGCTTACACCGGGGAGCTGTTTTTT.

The V gene is TRBV30, the J gene TRBJ1-2; D might be TRBD1 (5 bases). V gave up 2 bases and J gave up 4 bases, with 11 bases separating them. In germline, CDR1 is GTSNPN, CDR2 SVGIG (reference sequence). The CDR3 extends over 13 amino acids. The CDR3, as DNA: TGTGCCTGGAGTAAGGCAGGGATCTATGGCTACACCTTC. It translates to CAWSKAGIYGYTF.

Concerning this clone: Other nucleotide sequences from this sample produce the same CDR3. V usage is TRBV15 and J usage is TRBJ1-5, with 9 bases aligning to TRBD1. The V gene's germline CDR1 is LNHNV and CDR2 YYDKDF (reference sequence). V lost 3 bases and J lost 1; bases outside the gene matches: 1. This CDR3 comprises 15 residues. The CDR3 nucleotides read TGTGCCACCAGCAGGGACAGGGGAAGCAATCAGCCCCAGCATTTT. Translated, it gives CATSRDRGSNQPQHF.

The CDR3 sequence is CASRGSGNTIYF. CDR3 bases: TGTGCCAGCCGGGGTTCTGGAAACACCATATATTTT. V is TRBV27 and J is TRBJ1-3; D gene uncertain. V was shortened by 8 bases and J by 1 base, with 6 bases between the two germline ends. This CDR3 is built from 12 residues. Germline V CDR1 and CDR2: MNHEY, SMNVEV (reference sequence).

The rearrangement uses TRBV28 and TRBJ2-5; 12 bases are a match to TRBD2. CDR1 and CDR2 (germline): MDHEN, SYDVKM. The CDR3 covers 14 residues. Here the CDR3 DNA reads TGTGCTGCAAGGACTAGCGGGAATGTGGAGACCCAGTACTTC. Protein: CAARTSGNVETQYF.

In nucleotides, the CDR3 is TGCAGTGCCGGGGACTTTGGAGAGCAGTACTTC. The encoded protein is CSAGDFGEQYF. V usage is TRBV20-1 and J usage is TRBJ2-7; tentatively, D is TRBD2 (6 bases). CDR3 length: 11 amino acids. V was shortened by 6 bases and J by 7 bases, with 13 bases between the two germline ends. Germline V gene sequence: CDR1 DFQATT, CDR2 SNEGSKA (reference sequence).

The chain combines TRBV19 with TRBJ2-5, with TRBD1 matching over 9 bases. The V gene end was trimmed by 4 bases and the J gene end by 4 bases; junction bases not matched to a gene: 10. Germline CDR1 is LNHDA and CDR2 is SQIVND (reference sequence). The CDR3 spans 16 residues. CDR3 DNA sequence: TGTGCCAGTAGTACCCACAGGGGGCGATTAGGAGAGACCCAGTACTTC. Amino acids: CASSTHRGRLGETQYF.

The chain recombines TRBV7-9 with TRBJ2-1; the match to TRBD2 covers 15 bases. CDR1 is SEHNR and CDR2 is FQNEAQ in the germline V gene (reference sequence). V lost 5 bases and J lost 9; bases outside the gene matches: 5. The CDR3 sequence is 15 residues long. The DNA of the CDR3 is TGTGCCAGCAGCGCGGGACTAGCGGGAGGCGGTGAGCAGTTCTTC. This codes for CASSAGLAGGGEQFF.

This chain uses TRBV4-2 with TRBJ1-1, with 10 nucleotides matching TRBD1. The CDR3 runs to 15 residues. The germline gives CDR1 LGHNA, CDR2 YNFKEQ. Germline trimming cut 1 base from V and 8 bases from J; bases unmatched to any gene: 7. CDR3: CASSQAGQGVDEAFF. The CDR3 region has the DNA TGTGCCAGCAGCCAAGCCGGACAGGGGGTGGACGAAGCTTTCTTT.

The chain employs TRBV4-3 and TRBJ2-7; 10 bases fit TRBD2. The germline gives CDR1 LGHNA, CDR2 YSLEER. This CDR3 has 16 residues. The trim removed 0 bases at V and 5 bases at J, leaving 7 bases unmatched. The DNA for the CDR3 is TGCGCCAGCAGCCAAGACACTAGCGGGACCTACAACGAGCAGTACTTC. This gives the protein CASSQDTSGTYNEQYF.

The chain combines TRBV5-6 with TRBJ2-1; 7 bases map to TRBD2. CDR1 is SGHDT, CDR2 YYEEEE, per germline. With V trimmed by 3 bases and J by 4 bases, 10 bases remained unmatched. The CDR3 length is 16 residues. CDR3 sequence: CASSYDSGRRYNEQFF. CDR3 bases: TGTGCCAGCAGCTATGATAGCGGGCGTCGGTACAATGAGCAGTTCTTC. Together with reference TRBV5-6 and TRBJ2-1, the CDR3 gives the full variable domain: DAGVTQSPTHLIKTRGQQVTLRCSPKSGHDTVSWYQQALGQGPQFIFQYYEEEERQRGNFPDRFSGHQFPNYSSELNVNALLLGDSALYLCASSYDSGRRYNEQFFGPGTRLTVL.

The V gene is TRBV6-6, the J gene TRBJ1-1, with no clear D. This CDR3 is built from 13 residues. Germline V gene sequence: CDR1 MNHNY, CDR2 SVGAGI (reference sequence). V lost 2 bases and J 1 base, leaving 5 bases between the germline ends. CDR3 sequence (DNA): TGTGCCAGCAGTTACGGGAGGAACACTGAAGCTTTCTTT. Protein product: CASSYGRNTEAFF.